Below are 28 T cell receptor beta chains sequenced from a single sample in a study of blood T cell repertoires in COVID-19. The method was immunoSEQ multiplex PCR; TCRdb's version includes in-frame clones alone and lacks a portion of them. The sample carries about 250,000 clones, approximately 85% recorded once. The sequenced material came from peripheral blood. These receptors all come from a man in his fifties with acute or convalescent COVID-19.

The chain joins TRBV7-2 to TRBJ2-7; D is possibly TRBD2 (7 bases). Between the trimmed V and J ends, which lost 1 base and 6 bases, there was a span of 19 bases. The germline V gene has CDR1 SGHTA and CDR2 FQGNSA. This CDR3 contains 16 residues. CDR3 bases: TGTGCCAGCAGCTTAGGTCTCGCGGGGGCGGAGGGCGAGCAGTACTTC. Protein sequence: CASSLGLAGAEGEQYF.

The V call is TRBV27, the J call TRBJ1-5; tentatively, D is TRBD1 (5 bases). This CDR3 spans 19 amino acids. Trimming took 0 bases from V and 7 from J, leaving 25 bases between them. The germline gives CDR1 MNHEY, CDR2 SMNVEV (reference sequence). The CDR3 DNA follows: TGTGCCAGCAGTTTATCTGTGGGTCAAGGACACACCCGGCGACAGCCCCAGCATTTT. Protein: CASSLSVGQGHTRRQPQHF.

V is TRBV7-2 and J is TRBJ2-7; tentative D call: TRBD1 (6 bases). Germline CDR1 is SGHTA and CDR2 is FQGNSA. V dropped 5 bases and J dropped 0 bases, with 14 bases sitting between them. The CDR3 is made up of 15 amino acids. The CDR3 spells CASSKDRVSSYEQYF. In nucleotides, the CDR3 is TGTGCCAGCAGCAAGGACAGAGTGAGCTCCTACGAGCAGTACTTC.

V usage is TRBV7-2 and J usage is TRBJ2-1; no reliable D call. V shed 1 base and J shed 0 bases, with 7 bases lying between them. The CDR3 extends over 15 amino acids. Germline V CDR1 and CDR2: SGHTA, FQGNSA. The CDR3, as DNA: TGTGCCAGCAGCTTAGGCCCGAGCTCCTACAATGAGCAGTTCTTC. Translating it yields CASSLGPSSYNEQFF.

The chain employs TRBV6-4 and TRBJ2-1; TRBD1 aligns across 7 bases. CDR1 is MRHNA, CDR2 SNTAGT, per germline. The trim removed 6 bases at V and 9 bases at J, leaving 8 bases unmatched. The CDR3 loop spans 13 amino acids. CDR3 coding DNA: TGTGCCAGCAGAAGACAGGGAAGGGGTGAGCAGTTCTTC. Translated: CASRRQGRGEQFF.

The rearrangement uses TRBV9 and TRBJ1-5; 11 bases fit TRBD1. Germline CDR1 and CDR2: SGDLS and YYNGEE. J gave up 9 bases and V 7 bases, and 9 bases lay outside the gene matches. This CDR3 region has 14 residues. In DNA form, the CDR3 reads TGTGCCAGCGGGACAGGGGGTGGACAAGGGCCCCAGCATTTT. Translating gives CASGTGGGQGPQHF.

This sequence joins TRBV2 and TRBJ1-1; TRBD1 matches at 9 bases. The CDR3 is 13 residues long. J was trimmed by 5 bases and V by 6 bases; bases with no gene match: 4. Germline CDR1 reads SNHLY; CDR2 reads FYNNEI. The CDR3 loop reads CASRQGARTEAFF. The DNA for the CDR3 is TGTGCCAGCAGACAGGGGGCGAGGACTGAAGCTTTCTTT.

The chain is built from TRBV5-1 and TRBJ2-4; TRBD2 matches at 12 bases. The CDR3 runs 18 residues. CDR1 and CDR2 from the germline V gene are SGHRS and YFSETQ. The V gene end was trimmed by 1 base and the J gene end by 0 bases; junction bases not matched to a gene: 5. This CDR3 reads CASSLTSGRTLAKNIQYF. Here the CDR3 DNA reads TGCGCCAGCAGCTTGACTAGCGGGAGGACCCTAGCCAAAAACATTCAGTACTTC.

This clone has only one observation. This chain connects TRBV5-6 to TRBJ1-2; 7 bases match TRBD1. Germline loops: CDR1 SGHDT, CDR2 YYEEEE. The CDR3 has 12 residues. With V trimmed by 5 bases and J by 3 bases, 1 base remained unmatched. Written as DNA, the CDR3 is TGTGCCAGCAGTACAGGGGACTATGGCTACACCTTC. Translating gives CASSTGDYGYTF.

V gene TRBV6-5 combines with J gene TRBJ1-1; the match to TRBD1 covers 9 bases. This CDR3 spans 16 amino acids. CDR1 is MNHEY and CDR2 is SVGAGI in the germline V gene. Losses at the gene ends were 0 bases for V and 7 bases for J; bases not matched to a gene: 9. CDR3 nucleotide sequence: TGTGCCAGCAGTTACTCGTACAGGGGGCTGCTTAGTGAAGCTTTCTTT. Protein sequence: CASSYSYRGLLSEAFF.

The V and J genes are TRBV5-1 and TRBJ2-7, with 8 bases fitting TRBD2. Germline values: CDR1 SGHRS, CDR2 YFSETQ. Trimming cost V 0 bases and J 3 bases; bases outside gene matches: 5. The CDR3 has 15 residues. The CDR3 DNA reads TGCGCCAGCAGCTTGGACCTAGCGGGTTTCTACGAGCAGTACTTC. Its translation: CASSLDLAGFYEQYF.

The chain combines TRBV5-4 with TRBJ2-7, with 13 bases identical to TRBD2. V lost 4 bases and J lost 6; bases outside the gene matches: 7. From germline, CDR1 is SGHNT and CDR2 YYREEE (reference sequence). CDR3 length: 15 amino acids. The CDR3 sequence: CASSRLGLAGVEQYF. Here the CDR3 DNA reads TGTGCCAGCAGCCGGCTCGGACTAGCGGGAGTCGAGCAGTACTTC.

This chain links TRBV7-6 with TRBJ1-4; the D is unclear. Germline V gene lookup returns CDR1 SGHVS and CDR2 FNYEAQ. There are 15 residues in the CDR3. The V and J ends lost 2 bases and 3 bases respectively, with 10 bases between them. This chain's CDR3 is CASSLYPGPNEKLFF. DNA for the CDR3: TGTGCCAGCAGCTTATACCCAGGCCCTAATGAAAAACTGTTTTTT. Drawing the rest from reference TRBV7-6 and TRBJ1-4, the complete variable domain is GAGVSQSPRYKVTKRGQDVALRCDPISGHVSLYWYRQALGQGPEFLTYFNYEAQQDKSGLPNDRFSAERPEGSISTLTIQRTEQRDSAMYRCASSLYPGPNEKLFFGSGTQLSVL.

This chain joins TRBV2 and TRBJ2-7; 9 positions agree with TRBD2. V shed 2 bases and J 6 bases; nucleotides not matched to a gene: 11. CDR1 and CDR2 (germline): SNHLY, FYNNEI. The CDR3 totals 16 residues. The CDR3: CASSEFRTSAPLEQYF. DNA of the CDR3: TGTGCCAGCAGTGAATTCCGGACTAGCGCCCCCCTCGAGCAGTACTTC.

V gene TRBV19 combines with J gene TRBJ1-6; 8 nucleotides align to TRBD1. CDR1 LNHDA and CDR2 SQIVND come from the germline V gene (reference sequence). J lost 9 bases, V lost 8 bases, and 9 bases had no gene match. This CDR3 contains 14 residues. The CDR3 DNA reads TGTGCCAGTGAAGACGACAGGGGTTTTTCACCCCTCCACTTT. Protein sequence: CASEDDRGFSPLHF.

The sample holds one count of this clone. V gene TRBV5-1 combines with J gene TRBJ2-5; TRBD2 matches at 9 bases. Trimming removed 0 bases from V and 4 bases from J; junction bases left unmatched: 7. CDR3 size: 16 residues. Germline loops: CDR1 SGHRS, CDR2 YFSETQ. CDR3 DNA sequence: TGCGCCAGCAGCTTGGGTCCCGCGGGAGGGGGAGAGACCCAGTACTTC. As protein: CASSLGPAGGGETQYF.

Regarding this clone: Because the CDR3's place on the DNA is in doubt, the DNA is left out and the CDR3 is given as listed by TCRdb. The chain has TRBV21-1 and TRBJ1-5; no DNA check was done on the table's D call, TRBD1. TRBV21-1 is recorded as a pseudogene. The CDR3 has 14 amino acids, counting both end residues. This CDR3 is CASVWGRGNQPQHF.

The V and J genes are TRBV9 and TRBJ2-1; TRBD2 matches at 10 bases. Per germline, CDR1 SGDLS and CDR2 YYNGEE. The CDR3 contains 14 residues. Trimming took 0 bases from V and 14 from J; bases not matched to a gene: 8. The CDR3: CASSVGTSGEAKFF. The DNA of the CDR3 is TGTGCCAGCAGCGTAGGTACTAGCGGGGAAGCCAAGTTCTTC.

The chain combines TRBV29-1 with TRBJ1-2, with TRBD1 matching over 8 bases. The germline gives CDR1 SQVTM, CDR2 ANQGSEA. The CDR3 is 12 amino acids. Germline trimming cut 7 bases from V and 7 bases from J; bases unmatched to any gene: 8. The CDR3 coding sequence is TGCAGCGACAGGACAGGGCACTTTGGCTACACCTTC. Amino acids: CSDRTGHFGYTF.

The V and J genes are TRBV5-1 and TRBJ1-1, with 8 bases lining up with TRBD1. Losses at the gene ends were 6 bases for V and 0 bases for J; bases not matched to a gene: 10. The CDR3 extends over 16 amino acids. The germline V gene has CDR1 SGHRS and CDR2 YFSETQ. The chain's CDR3 is CASTRAGGSVNTEAFF. DNA for the CDR3: TGCGCCAGCACAAGGGCAGGGGGCTCGGTGAACACTGAAGCTTTCTTT. The full variable domain, with the rest looked up from reference TRBV5-1 and TRBJ1-1, is KAGVTQTPRYLIKTRGQQVTLSCSPISGHRSVSWYQQTPGQGLQFLFEYFSETQRNKGNFPGRFSGRQFSNSRSEMNVSTLELGDSALYLCASTRAGGSVNTEAFFGQGTRLTVV.

The chain employs TRBV10-3 and TRBJ1-6; 7 nucleotides match TRBD1. Germline CDR1 and CDR2: ENHRY and SYGVKD. Trimming took 7 bases from V and 7 from J; bases not matched to a gene: 7. CDR3 length: 14 residues. The CDR3 DNA follows: TGTGCCATCAAAACAGGGGTTGAGAATTCACCCCTCCACTTT. Translating gives CAIKTGVENSPLHF.

The genes are TRBV11-1 and TRBJ2-1; D possibly corresponds to TRBD1 (6 bases). The germline gives CDR1 SGHAT, CDR2 FQDESV (reference sequence). Trimming pared 4 bases from V and 0 bases from J, leaving 13 bases between. CDR3 length: 16 amino acids. The CDR3 reads CASSSRTGPSYNEQFF. The CDR3 DNA reads TGTGCCAGCAGCTCCCGAACAGGGCCCTCCTACAATGAGCAGTTCTTC.

The genes are TRBV5-6 and TRBJ1-1; D is uncertain. CDR1 SGHDT and CDR2 YYEEEE come from the germline V gene. The CDR3 contains 14 residues. V lost 2 bases and J lost 0, with 8 bases in between. The chain's CDR3 is CASSFQAMNTEAFF. The CDR3 region has the DNA TGTGCCAGCAGCTTTCAGGCTATGAACACTGAAGCTTTCTTT. Together with reference TRBV5-6 and TRBJ1-1, the CDR3 gives the full variable domain: DAGVTQSPTHLIKTRGQQVTLRCSPKSGHDTVSWYQQALGQGPQFIFQYYEEEERQRGNFPDRFSGHQFPNYSSELNVNALLLGDSALYLCASSFQAMNTEAFFGQGTRLTVV.

The chain is built from TRBV27 and TRBJ1-4; D remains ambiguous. The CDR3 consists of 15 residues. In germline, CDR1 is MNHEY, CDR2 SMNVEV (reference sequence). Trimming removed 4 bases at V and 5 bases at J, with 14 bases between. This chain's CDR3 is CASSSRTAGNEKLFF. The CDR3 DNA reads as TGTGCCAGCAGTTCACGGACGGCGGGGAATGAAAAACTGTTTTTT. The variable domain in full, with the rest retrieved from reference TRBV27 and TRBJ1-4, is EAQVTQNPRYLITVTGKKLTVTCSQNMNHEYMSWYRQDPGLGLRQIYYSMNVEVTDKGDVPEGYKVSRKEKRNFPLILESPSPNQTSLYFCASSSRTAGNEKLFFGSGTQLSVL.

This chain connects TRBV20-1 to TRBJ2-7, with a possible D match to TRBD2 (6 bases). CDR1 and CDR2 (germline): DFQATT, SNEGSKA (reference sequence). CDR3 length: 12 amino acids. With 3 bases removed from V and 2 bases from J, the gap between germline ends came to 8 bases. This CDR3 reads CSASRGTYEQYF. CDR3 nucleotide sequence: TGCAGTGCTAGTCGGGGGACCTACGAGCAGTACTTC.

The chain carries TRBV19 and TRBJ1-5, with unresolved D. Germline values: CDR1 LNHDA, CDR2 SQIVND (reference sequence). Between the trimmed V and J ends, which lost 4 bases and 4 bases, there was a span of 17 bases. The CDR3 extends over 16 amino acids. Here the CDR3 reads CASSTPRLGRNQPQHF. CDR3 DNA: TGTGCCAGTAGTACCCCCCGATTAGGGAGGAATCAGCCCCAGCATTTT.

J is TRBJ1-4 and V is TRBV11-2, with TRBD1 matching over 8 bases. The germline V gene encodes CDR1 SGHAT and CDR2 FQNNGV. V shed 5 bases and J 8 bases; nucleotides not matched to a gene: 10. This CDR3 has 15 amino acids. DNA for the CDR3: TGTGCCAGCAGCGCCCTTCAGGGGGCGGGAGAAAAACTGTTTTTT. It codes for CASSALQGAGEKLFF.

This clone was detected once. V gene TRBV10-3 combines with J gene TRBJ2-7; 8 bases agree with TRBD2. V lost 4 bases, J lost 2 bases, and 10 bases stayed unmatched. CDR3 length equals 16 residues. CDR1 ENHRY and CDR2 SYGVKD come from the germline V gene. CDR3 coding DNA: TGTGCCATCAGTGTAGGAACTAGCGGATCACCCTACGAGCAGTACTTC. Translating it yields CAISVGTSGSPYEQYF.